The subject of this entry is one TCR beta chain. The target antigen is unknown. The data were taken from a study of T cells after yellow fever vaccination. General observations from the study: Contaminants from the bulk population, in the form of abundant clonotypes, could be found in FACS-sorted repertoires. Post-booster repertoires again held most primary-vaccination clones (about 96% CD4, about 90% CD8). Weaker, the secondary response peaked sooner, at day 5 versus 15.

TCRdb reprocessed the 5' RACE reads with MiXCR, giving one entry per CDR3 protein. The data show 310,000 or so distinct CDR3 sequences, 6.8% seen once. The CDR3 contains 14 residues. Losses at the gene ends were 5 bases for V and 6 bases for J; bases not matched to a gene: 9. Germline lookup yields CDR1 LGHNT and CDR2 FRNRAP. This TCR was recovered from a man younger than 30 who received the YFV17D yellow fever vaccine. The sequenced sample was PBMCs, obtained more than 35 days after the first yellow fever vaccination. J is TRBJ2-7 and V is TRBV12-5, with TRBD1 matching over 8 bases. Written as DNA, the CDR3 is TGTGCTAGTGGTCCCACGACAGGGGTGATCGAGCAGTACTTC. Translation: CASGPTTGVIEQYF.